This entry is about one T cell receptor beta chain. Methods used by the authors: From reference gene primer amplification, estimates of nucleated cell counts were derived. The assay was immunoSEQ multiplex PCR, and TCRdb's table has in-frame clones only and misses some. Clonal size and the V and J genes are those of that table, whereas D and trimming came from the DNA. This sample has some 220,000 clones; approximately 85% occur once, and the top ten carry less than 6.5%. This entry is derived from a study of blood T cell repertoires in COVID-19. This CDR3 is 16 amino acids long. Germline V gene lookup returns CDR1 SGHRS and CDR2 YFSETQ. Trimming cost V 4 bases and J 7 bases; bases outside gene matches: 11.

This TCR was sampled from a man over 45 with COVID-19, enrolled during active disease. This chain links TRBV5-1 with TRBJ2-2; 9 bases line up with TRBD1. Sequences were obtained from peripheral blood. CDR3: CASSRPGQGSGGELFF. The CDR3 DNA reads TGCGCCAGCAGCCGACCGGGACAGGGCAGTGGCGGGGAGCTGTTTTTT.